The subject of this entry is one T cell receptor beta chain. This record comes from a study of regulatory T cells in long-lasting Graves disease. The time point is: newly diagnosed GD, antithyroid drugs for less than 3 months. With RNA extracted from PBMCs as input, the TCR library was made. The authors built TCR beta libraries using iRepertoire HTBI primers and Arm-PCR of CDR3 regions. TCRdb used MiXCR to reprocess the multiplex PCR reads, holding one entry per CDR3 protein. The sample lists around 400,000 distinct CDR3 sequences, about an eighth occurring once. These data are also associated with another study on T cells in Graves' hyperthyroidism and ophthalmopathy.

This receptor was identified in a young woman with Graves disease. Sequenced here: peripheral blood mononuclear cells (PBMCs), sampled at new diagnosis, from a patient treated with antithyroid drugs.

The CDR3 loop reads CSAIQPPDTDTQYF. CDR3 nucleotides: TGCAGTGCTATCCAACCCCCAGACACAGATACGCAGTATTTT. This chain connects TRBV20-1 to TRBJ2-3, with D unresolved. The CDR3 covers 14 residues. Germline V gene sequence: CDR1 DFQATT, CDR2 SNEGSKA (reference sequence). V lost 4 bases, J lost 2 bases, and 13 bases lay in between.